The clone carrying this T cell receptor (beta chain) was counted at least ten times. Antigen specificity is unknown. This entry comes from a study of T cells in Graves' hyperthyroidism and ophthalmopathy. General observations from the study: Most thyroid clonotypes expanded above 0.001 were also detected in blood.

With 1 base clipped from V and 9 bases from J, the junction kept 4 bases outside the gene matches. The CDR3 is made up of 15 amino acids. Germline CDR1 and CDR2: MGHRA and YSYEKL. RNA transcripts yielded amplified TCR beta CDR3 regions. HTBI primers were the set used in a first-round RT-PCR of the TCR CDR3. TCRdb independently ran MiXCR on the multiplex PCR reads; one entry per CDR3 protein. The sample includes around 340,000 distinct CDR3 sequences, 15% to 20% of them seen just once. The chain joins TRBV4-1 to TRBJ1-6; 9 positions match TRBD1. Sequenced input: blood. This receptor was taken from a woman aged 30 to 39 with Graves' hyperthyroidism that later progressed to Graves' ophthalmopathy. CDR3 loop: CASSQAGQGGSPLHF. The CDR3 nucleotides read TGCGCCAGCAGCCAAGCGGGACAGGGAGGTTCACCCCTCCACTTT.